The 11 T cell receptor beta chains below were found in one sample sequenced in a study of neurological immune-mediated disorders. TCRdb itself ran the 5' RACE reads through MiXCR, one entry per CDR3 protein. Of tens of thousands of distinct CDR3 sequences listed, 8% to 13% are singletons. The sample consisted of PBMCs. The receptor set was obtained from a woman in her sixties or seventies with HTLV-1-associated myelopathy (HAM/TSP).

At least ten counts were recorded for this clonotype. The V and J genes are TRBV20-1 and TRBJ2-6; tentatively, D is TRBD2 (7 bases). Trimming shortened V by 3 bases and J by 0 bases, and 18 bases separated the two germline ends. Germline V gene lookup returns CDR1 DFQATT and CDR2 SNEGSKA (reference sequence). The CDR3 totals 18 residues. CDR3 nucleotide sequence: TGCAGTGCTAGGGGGGCCCCCAGGGACTACTCTGGGGCCAACGTCCTGACTTTC. This gives the protein CSARGAPRDYSGANVLTF.

This clonotype was observed many times. This CDR3 reads CASSVTGPSRTDTQYF. The CDR3 coding sequence is TGTGCCAGCAGTGTGACTGGTCCCTCGCGCACAGATACGCAGTATTTT. The gene calls are TRBV6-1 and TRBJ2-3; D remains ambiguous. V lost 4 bases, J lost 1 base, and 15 bases lay in between. The CDR3 loop spans 16 amino acids. CDR1 and CDR2 from the germline V gene are MNHNS and SASEGT.

The table lists this clonotype with many counts. This chain joins TRBV7-9 and TRBJ2-7; TRBD1 matches 9 bases. Germline V CDR1 and CDR2: SEHNR, FQNEAQ (reference sequence). The CDR3 contains 16 residues. V trimming: 6 bases; J trimming: 2 bases; junction bases outside the gene matches: 11. For the CDR3, the DNA is TGTGCCAGCAGTTCAACAGGGGGCTGGACCACCTACGAGCAGTACTTC. The encoded protein is CASSSTGGWTTYEQYF. The whole variable domain, filled in from reference TRBV7-9 and TRBJ2-7, reads DTGVSQNPRHKITKRGQNVTFRCDPISEHNRLYWYRQTLGQGPEFLTYFQNEAQLEKSRLLSDRFSAERPKGSFSTLEIQRTEQGDSAMYLCASSSTGGWTTYEQYFGPGTRLTVT.

This clonotype was observed at least ten times. This chain uses TRBV20-1 with TRBJ2-1; D might be TRBD2 (7 bases). Germline lookup yields CDR1 DFQATT and CDR2 SNEGSKA (reference sequence). This CDR3 comprises 17 residues. Trimming removed 1 base at V and 2 bases at J, with 18 bases between. CDR3 sequence: CSARAPSHGGPYNEQFF. CDR3 nucleotides: TGCAGTGCTAGAGCCCCCTCGCACGGGGGGCCCTACAATGAGCAGTTCTTC.

This clonotype was seen ten or more times. The rearrangement uses TRBV5-1 and TRBJ2-3, with 12 bases that match TRBD2. J was trimmed by 1 base and V by 7 bases; bases with no gene match: 13. This CDR3 is built from 18 residues. Germline V gives CDR1 SGHRS, CDR2 YFSETQ. The CDR3 DNA reads as TGCGCCAGCGGATTAACTAGCGGGGGGCCCCCGGGCACAGATACGCAGTATTTT. It codes for CASGLTSGGPPGTDTQYF.

By sample fraction, this clonotype is medium-sized. The V call is TRBV18, the J call TRBJ1-2, with D perhaps matching TRBD1 (5 bases). Germline V gene lookup returns CDR1 KGHSH and CDR2 LQKENI. CDR3 length: 16 amino acids. V lost 6 bases and J 3 bases, leaving 20 bases between the germline ends. The CDR3 loop is CASSPRTGARDYGYTF. The CDR3 region has the DNA TGTGCCAGCTCTCCAAGGACCGGGGCCCGAGACTATGGCTACACCTTC. Filled out from reference TRBV18 and TRBJ1-2, the complete variable domain reads NAGVMQNPRHLVRRRGQEARLRCSPMKGHSHVYWYRQLPEEGLKFMVYLQKENIIDESGMPKERFSAEFPKEGPSILRIQQVVRGDSAAYFCASSPRTGARDYGYTFGSGTRLTVV.

This clonotype came up many times. This chain links TRBV5-1 with TRBJ1-1, with D possibly TRBD1 on 5 matching bases. Germline loops: CDR1 SGHRS, CDR2 YFSETQ. Trimming took 1 base from V and 5 from J, leaving 12 bases between them. The CDR3 runs 14 residues. Here the CDR3 reads CASSLQGQTTEAFF. As DNA, the CDR3 is TGCGCCAGCAGCTTGCAGGGCCAGACGACTGAAGCTTTCTTT.

By share, this clonotype ranks as medium-sized (0.01 to 0.1%). This rearrangement joins TRBV20-1 to TRBJ2-7, with D maybe TRBD1 (5 bases). Trimming stripped 3 bases from V and 3 bases from J, with 9 bases between. Germline CDR1 DFQATT, CDR2 SNEGSKA (reference sequence). This CDR3 region has 12 residues. CDR3 sequence reads: CSASGTGYEQYF. For the CDR3, the DNA is TGCAGTGCTAGCGGCACAGGCTACGAGCAGTACTTC.

This clonotype was recorded many times. The rearrangement joins TRBV5-1 to TRBJ2-7; tentative D call: TRBD1 (6 bases). CDR1 and CDR2 from the germline V gene are SGHRS and YFSETQ. V lost 0 bases and J lost 0, with 7 bases in between. The CDR3 covers 14 residues. The CDR3 is CASSLEDSSYEQYF. The DNA for the CDR3 is TGCGCCAGCAGCTTGGAGGACAGCTCCTACGAGCAGTACTTC.

Ten or more counts support this clonotype. The chain links TRBV5-1 to TRBJ1-1, with D perhaps TRBD1 (5 bases). The germline CDR1 and CDR2 sequences are SGHRS and YFSETQ. Between the trimmed V and J ends, which lost 3 bases and 0 bases, there was a span of 6 bases. The CDR3 runs to 13 residues. The CDR3 sequence is CASSSGLNTEAFF. For the CDR3, the DNA is TGCGCCAGCAGCTCGGGACTGAACACTGAAGCTTTCTTT.

This clonotype was found many times. The V gene is TRBV5-1, the J gene TRBJ2-3, with 9 bases that match TRBD2. With 3 bases clipped from V and 0 bases from J, the junction kept 2 bases outside the gene matches. Germline V gene lookup returns CDR1 SGHRS and CDR2 YFSETQ. The CDR3 consists of 15 residues. The CDR3 region is CASSSSGASTDTQYF. Written as DNA, the CDR3 is TGCGCCAGCAGCTCTAGCGGGGCGAGCACAGATACGCAGTATTTT.